These T cell receptor beta chains were read from a single sample in a study of control samples from healthy donors and cancer patients. Libraries were prepared by immunoSEQ multiplex PCR; TCRdb keeps only in-frame clonotypes and omits some of them. This sample carries approximately 100,000 clones, roughly 90% of them seen once, and the ten largest clones take around 3%. Sequencing was performed on blood. Receptors were obtained from a human donor in good health. The donor label of this sample is uncertain. Each CDR3 is given with its conserved first and last residue. A D gene is named only where the DNA matches it firmly. Clone sizes are given selectively: once, few, many, or a class where the clone is expanded.

size,D,V,J,DNA,CDR3
.,.,TRBV7-3,TRBJ1-1,TGTGCCAGCAGTCCTACAGGGTGGGGCACTGAAGCTTTCTTT,CASSPTGWGTEAFF
.,TRBD1,TRBV7-9,TRBJ1-2,TGTGCCAGCAGCTCGTGGACAGGGATGGATGGCTACACCTTC,CASSSWTGMDGYTF
.,TRBD1,TRBV25-1,TRBJ1-3,TGTGCCAGCAGTGAAAGGACAGGCTCTGGAAACACCATATATTTT,CASSERTGSGNTIYF
.,TRBD1,TRBV5-4,TRBJ1-1,TGTGCCAGCAGCAGCAAGGGGGCTGGGAACACTGAAGCTTTCTTT,CASSSKGAGNTEAFF
.,.,TRBV3-1/TRBV3-2,TRBJ1-5,TGTGCCAGCAGCTTCCAGGGCAATCAGCCCCAGCATTTT,CASSFQGNQPQHF
.,.,TRBV7-2,TRBJ1-1,TGTGCCAGCAGCTTATCCCAGACAGCGAACACTGAAGCTTTCTTT,CASSLSQTANTEAFF
.,.,TRBV4-3,TRBJ1-1,TGCGCCAGCAGCCAGTGGTCGGAAGGGAACACTGAAGCTTTCTTT,CASSQWSEGNTEAFF
.,.,TRBV28,TRBJ1-1,TGTGCCAGCAGTTTAGGATACAGGGTTGTGAACACTGAAGCTTTCTTT,CASSLGYRVVNTEAFF
.,TRBD1,TRBV18,TRBJ1-5,TGTGCCAGCTCACCGAGTCAGGGGGCGGGTCAGCCCCAGCATTTT,CASSPSQGAGQPQHF
.,TRBD1,TRBV10-3,TRBJ2-6,TGTGCCACCTCCACGACCGGGACAGGACTCAACGTCCTGACTTTC,CATSTTGTGLNVLTF
.,.,TRBV6-2/TRBV6-3,TRBJ2-7,TGTGCCAGCAGTTACAGTAGGAGCTCAACCTACGAGCAGTACTTC,CASSYSRSSTYEQYF
.,.,TRBV4-2,TRBJ2-3,TGTGCCAGCAGCCAAGTGGCCCCTAACGGGGGCACAGATACGCAGTATTTT,CASSQVAPNGGTDTQYF
.,.,TRBV2,TRBJ1-2,TGTGCCAGCAGTGAACAACCCTATGGCTACACCTTC,CASSEQPYGYTF
.,TRBD1,TRBV28,TRBJ1-1,TGTGCCAGCAGCCCTATGACAGGGGCTTGGGCAGAAGTCAGCTTT,CASSPMTGAWAEVSF
.,.,TRBV5-6,TRBJ1-1,TGTGCCAGCAGCTCTTCCCGACAGATGAACACTGAAGCTTTCTTT,CASSSSRQMNTEAFF
once,.,TRBV7-6,TRBJ2-2,TGTGCCAGCAGTAAAACCGGGACTCTTAACACCGGGGAGCTGTTTTTT,CASSKTGTLNTGELFF
.,.,TRBV7-3,TRBJ2-1,TGTGCCAGCAGCCCCAAGAGCTCCTACAATGAGCAGTTCTTC,CASSPKSSYNEQFF
.,.,TRBV11-2,TRBJ2-3,TGTGCCAGCAGCTTAGATAGGAAAGGGAGGACGCAGTATTTT,CASSLDRKGRTQYF
.,.,TRBV29-1,TRBJ1-6,TGCAGCGTTGGACAGGAGATTAATTCACCCCTCCACTTT,CSVGQEINSPLHF
.,TRBD2,TRBV27,TRBJ2-4,TGTGCCAGCAGTTTTAGCGGGGGGTGGGACATTCAGTACTTC,CASSFSGGWDIQYF
.,.,TRBV6-5,TRBJ1-5,TGTGCCAGCAGTTACTCAGGCGGGAACGGGCCCCAGCATTTT,CASSYSGGNGPQHF
.,TRBD1,TRBV24-1,TRBJ2-1,TGTGCCACCAGTGATACCGGACAGGGAGTTGGGAATGAGCAGTTCTTC,CATSDTGQGVGNEQFF
.,.,TRBV11-2,TRBJ2-7,TGTGCCAGCAGCTCCTCAGACAGACGTACGTACGAGCAGTACTTC,CASSSSDRRTYEQYF
.,.,TRBV7-6,TRBJ2-2,TGTGCCAGCTCTAAACAGGGTAGCGGGACCGGGGAGCTGTTTTTT,CASSKQGSGTGELFF
.,TRBD2,TRBV10-3,TRBJ2-3,TGTGCCATCAGACAGCCTAGCGGGGGGGCAACAGATACGCAGTATTTT,CAIRQPSGGATDTQYF
.,.,TRBV4-1,TRBJ1-4,TGCGCCAGCAGCCAAGATGTTATCAGGGAGGGAGAAAAACTGTTTTTT,CASSQDVIREGEKLFF